These 5 T cell receptor beta chains came from one sample sequenced in a study of regulatory T cells in long-lasting Graves disease. iRepertoire HTBI primers and Arm-PCR of CDR3 regions built TCR beta libraries. TCRdb used MiXCR to reprocess the multiplex PCR reads, holding one entry per CDR3 protein. The data hold around 360,000 distinct CDR3 sequences, with about 16% observed a single time. As to time point: newly diagnosed GD, antithyroid drugs for less than 3 months. There was RNA extracted from PBMCs, and the TCR library was made from it. These data are also associated with another study on T cells in Graves' hyperthyroidism and ophthalmopathy.

Source: peripheral blood mononuclear cells (PBMCs), taken at new diagnosis, from a patient treated with antithyroid drugs. Receptor source: a woman younger than 35 with Graves disease.

This chain joins TRBV4-1 and TRBJ1-1; no clear D gene. CDR3 length: 11 residues. V lost 4 bases and J 4 bases, leaving 4 bases between the germline ends. The germline V gene encodes CDR1 MGHRA and CDR2 YSYEKL. This chain's CDR3 is CASSRSTEAFF. The CDR3 DNA sequence: TGCGCCAGCAGCCGTTCCACTGAAGCTTTCTTT.

In regard to this clonotype: This may arise from a read error, as a much more abundant clone is one base away. This chain uses TRBV14 with TRBJ2-1; TRBD2 aligns across 9 bases. The CDR3 extends over 16 amino acids. Germline CDR1 and CDR2: SGHDN and FVKESK. CDR3: CASSPGVAGVGHEQSF. The CDR3 nucleotides read TGTGCCAGCAGCCCCGGGGTAGCGGGAGTGGGTCATGAGCAGTCCTTC. Variable domain in full (rest from reference TRBV14 and TRBJ2-1): EAGVTQFPSHSVIEKGQTVTLRCDPISGHDNLYWYRRVMGKEIKFLLHFVKESKQDESGMPNNRFLAERTGGTYSTLKVQPAELEDSGVYFCASSPGVAGVGHEQSFGPGTRLTVL.

This clonotype has a count of ten or more. The J gene is TRBJ2-7, the V gene TRBV5-1, with 14 bases that match TRBD2. With V trimmed by 0 bases and J by 1 base, 6 bases remained unmatched. The CDR3 is made up of 18 amino acids. The germline V gene encodes CDR1 SGHRS and CDR2 YFSETQ. The CDR3 reads CASSLALGLAGASYEQYF. CDR3 coding DNA: TGCGCCAGCAGCTTGGCGTTGGGACTAGCGGGGGCTTCCTACGAGCAGTACTTC.

This clonotype has ten or more counts. This sequence joins TRBV7-9 and TRBJ1-1, with 8 nucleotides matching TRBD1. After removal of 6 bases from V and 3 bases from J, the junction contained 9 bases not matched to a gene. The CDR3 is 15 amino acids. Germline lookup yields CDR1 SEHNR and CDR2 FQNEAQ (reference sequence). CDR3 DNA: TGTGCCAGCAGTAACCACGGACAGGGATACACTGAAGCTTTCTTT. As protein: CASSNHGQGYTEAFF.

There are many counts of this clonotype. The genes are TRBV30 and TRBJ2-5; possibly TRBD2 for D (5 bases). The germline gives CDR1 GTSNPN, CDR2 SVGIG (reference sequence). The CDR3 has 13 amino acids. Trimming cost V 5 bases and J 5 bases, with 15 bases left between them. The CDR3 nucleotides read TGTGCCTGGGGCTCGACCGGGGTGGAGACCCAGTACTTC. This translates into CAWGSTGVETQYF.